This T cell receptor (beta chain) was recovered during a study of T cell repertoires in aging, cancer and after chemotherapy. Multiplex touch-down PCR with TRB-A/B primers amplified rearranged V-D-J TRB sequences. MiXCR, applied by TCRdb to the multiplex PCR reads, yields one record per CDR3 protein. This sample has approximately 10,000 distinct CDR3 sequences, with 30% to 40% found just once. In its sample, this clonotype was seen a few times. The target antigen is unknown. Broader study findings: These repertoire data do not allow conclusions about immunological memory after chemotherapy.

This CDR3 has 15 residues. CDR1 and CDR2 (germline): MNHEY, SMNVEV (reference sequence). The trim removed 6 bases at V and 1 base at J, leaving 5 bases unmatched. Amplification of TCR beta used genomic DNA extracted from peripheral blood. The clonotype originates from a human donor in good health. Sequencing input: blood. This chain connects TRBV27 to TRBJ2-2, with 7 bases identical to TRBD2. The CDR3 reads CASSPTSRNTGELFF. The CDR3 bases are TGTGCCAGCAGCCCGACTAGCCGGAACACCGGGGAGCTGTTTTTT.